These T cell receptor beta chains were read from a single sample in a study of blood T cells in healthy people across ages. Using its own MiXCR run on the 5' RACE reads, TCRdb lists one record per CDR3 protein. The table has about 640,000 distinct CDR3 sequences, around 54% seen once. The sequencing input was blood. The origin of the receptors is a man aged 55 to 70 in good health. Each CDR3 is given with its conserved first and last residue. The D gene is left open where the match is weak. Size is omitted from some rows. Given values are once, few, many or a class for expanded clones.

>TRBV18|many|NA|TRBJ1-1
CASSLQVDEGTEAFF
TGTGCCAGCTCACTTCAGGTAGACGAAGGCACTGAAGCTTTCTTT
>TRBV7-6|NA|NA|TRBJ1-1
CASSLRGWENTEAFF
TGTGCCAGCAGCTTAAGGGGGTGGGAGAACACTGAAGCTTTCTTT
>TRBV18|NA|NA|TRBJ2-7
CASSPGQSSEQYF
TGTGCCAGCTCACCGGGGCAGTCGTCCGAGCAGTACTTC
>TRBV9|NA|NA|TRBJ2-7
CASSVGLSGWGEQYF
TGTGCCAGCAGCGTAGGACTCAGTGGCTGGGGCGAGCAGTACTTC
>TRBV29-1|NA|NA|TRBJ2-3
CSVGLAEGTDTQYF
TGCAGCGTAGGGCTGGCAGAAGGCACAGATACGCAGTATTTT
>TRBV28|NA|NA|TRBJ1-6
CASNNNSPLHF
TGTGCCAGCAACAATAATTCACCCCTCCACTTT
>TRBV20-1|once|TRBD2|TRBJ2-3
CSAGSRSGGAVDTQYF
TGCAGTGCTGGATCCCGTAGCGGGGGGGCTGTGGATACGCAGTATTTT
>TRBV7-2|few|TRBD1|TRBJ1-2
CASSSPTGGNGYTF
TGTGCCAGCAGCTCGCCGACAGGGGGAAATGGCTACACCTTC
>TRBV12-3/TRBV12-4|NA|NA|TRBJ2-7
CASSRSTYEQYF
TGTGCCAGCAGCCGGAGCACCTACGAGCAGTACTTC
>TRBV29-1|many|NA|TRBJ2-5
CSASLFGGSRQETQYF
TGCAGCGCCTCCCTATTTGGGGGATCACGGCAAGAGACCCAGTACTTC
>TRBV11-2|many|NA|TRBJ2-5
CASSPTRGAETQYF
TGTGCCAGCAGCCCCACCAGGGGAGCAGAGACCCAGTACTTC
>TRBV6-1|NA|TRBD1|TRBJ2-4
CASQESPGQGKNIQYF
TGTGCCAGCCAGGAAAGCCCGGGACAGGGGAAAAACATTCAGTACTTC
>TRBV2|NA|TRBD1|TRBJ2-1
CASSDGTDYNEQFF
TGTGCCAGCAGTGACGGGACAGACTACAATGAGCAGTTCTTC
>TRBV10-3|NA|NA|TRBJ2-7
CAIGGTMNYEQYF
TGTGCCATCGGGGGGACAATGAACTACGAGCAGTACTTC
>TRBV9|few|NA|TRBJ1-2
CASSVDQGRSNYGYTF
TGTGCCAGCAGCGTAGATCAGGGTAGGAGTAACTATGGCTACACCTTC
>TRBV6-2/TRBV6-3|NA|NA|TRBJ2-6
CASSYQGPLSGANVLTF
TGTGCCAGCAGTTACCAGGGGCCCCTTTCTGGGGCCAACGTCCTGACTTTC
>TRBV20-1|NA|NA|TRBJ2-1
CSAPDGARIYEQFF
TGCAGTGCTCCCGACGGGGCCAGGATCTATGAGCAGTTCTTC
>TRBV6-1|NA|TRBD2|TRBJ2-1
CASTQGSGGYNEQFF
TGTGCCAGCACCCAAGGGAGCGGGGGTTACAATGAGCAGTTCTTC
>TRBV6-1|NA|NA|TRBJ1-5
CASSAQAGDQPQHF
TGTGCCAGCAGTGCACAGGCAGGCGATCAGCCCCAGCATTTT
>TRBV6-1|NA|TRBD1|TRBJ2-7
CASSTRTGSLDEQYF
TGTGCCAGCAGTACCCGGACAGGCTCTTTGGACGAGCAGTACTTC
>TRBV9|NA|NA|TRBJ2-2
CASSARQINTGELFF
TGTGCCAGCAGCGCCAGACAGATCAACACCGGGGAGCTGTTTTTT
>TRBV7-2|NA|NA|TRBJ2-7
CASSSTVGGEQYF
TGTGCCAGCAGCTCAACGGTCGGGGGCGAGCAGTACTTC
>TRBV20-1|NA|NA|TRBJ2-3
CSVPLRFLASGDTQYF
TGCAGTGTACCCCTCCGATTCTTAGCGTCTGGAGATACGCAGTATTTT
>TRBV2|NA|NA|TRBJ2-3
CATEPGGTDTQYF
TGTGCCACCGAACCGGGCGGCACAGATACGCAGTATTTT
>TRBV29-1|many|TRBD1|TRBJ1-2
CSVLLTGSDGYTF
TGCAGCGTCCTCCTGACAGGGTCAGACGGCTACACCTTC
>TRBV7-9|NA|TRBD2|TRBJ2-1
CASSISGGDYNEQFF
TGTGCCAGCAGCATTAGCGGGGGGGATTACAATGAGCAGTTCTTC
>TRBV5-1|few|TRBD2|TRBJ2-1
CASSSDLPAGGDNEQFF
TGCGCCAGCAGCTCGGATCTCCCAGCGGGGGGGGATAATGAGCAGTTCTTC
>TRBV12-3/TRBV12-4|NA|TRBD2|TRBJ2-7
CASSYGGDRYEQYF
TGTGCCAGCAGTTATGGGGGGGACCGCTACGAGCAGTACTTC
>TRBV3-1|once|NA|TRBJ1-1
CASSQELFSTEAFF
TGTGCCAGCAGCCAAGAACTTTTTTCCACTGAAGCTTTCTTT
>TRBV28|NA|TRBD2|TRBJ2-3
CASRRTSGASTDTQYF
TGTGCCAGCAGAAGGACTAGCGGGGCTAGCACAGATACGCAGTATTTT
>TRBV6-6|NA|NA|TRBJ2-4
CASRTSAEDIQYF
TGTGCCAGCAGAACCTCCGCGGAGGACATTCAGTACTTC
>TRBV28|NA|NA|TRBJ1-2
CASSLGGAASYGYTF
TGTGCCAGCAGTTTAGGGGGGGCGGCTTCCTATGGCTACACCTTC
>TRBV20-1|NA|NA|TRBJ2-2
CSARLAGNTGELFF
TGCAGTGCTAGATTGGCGGGGAACACCGGGGAGCTGTTTTTT
>TRBV20-1|many|NA|TRBJ2-7
CSARGPYEQYF
TGCAGTGCTAGGGGACCCTACGAGCAGTACTTC
>TRBV6-2/TRBV6-3|NA|TRBD1|TRBJ2-5
CASSKDRAQETQYF
TGTGCCAGCAGCAAGGACAGGGCGCAAGAGACCCAGTACTTC
>TRBV28|NA|NA|TRBJ2-3
CASSLGLGGADTQYF
TGTGCCAGCAGTTTGGGGCTGGGGGGCGCGGATACGCAGTATTTT
>TRBV4-1|few|TRBD2|TRBJ2-5
CASSPSTSGGVVQETQYF
TGCGCCAGCAGCCCCTCGACTAGCGGGGGGGTCGTACAAGAGACCCAGTACTTC
>TRBV12-3/TRBV12-4|NA|NA|TRBJ1-1
CASSPDILNTEAFF
TGTGCCAGCAGCCCGGACATACTGAACACTGAAGCTTTCTTT
>TRBV27|NA|TRBD1|TRBJ2-7
CATPLGDRPYEQYF
TGTGCCACCCCACTAGGGGACAGACCCTACGAGCAGTACTTC
>TRBV4-1|NA|TRBD1|TRBJ1-2
CASSHRVGQDGYGYTF
TGCGCCAGCAGCCACCGGGTCGGACAGGATGGCTATGGCTACACCTTT
>TRBV6-2/TRBV6-3|NA|NA|TRBJ2-5
CASSFREQETQYF
TGTGCCAGCAGTTTTCGCGAACAAGAGACCCAGTACTTC
>TRBV6-1|NA|NA|TRBJ2-7
CASSEARGGAYEQYF
TGTGCCAGCAGTGAAGCGCGCGGCGGAGCCTACGAGCAGTACTTC
>TRBV7-2|few|NA|TRBJ1-2
CASSLYSNYGYTF
TGTGCCAGCAGCTTATACAGTAACTATGGCTACACCTTC
>TRBV5-1|NA|NA|TRBJ2-3
CASSLESSTDTQYF
TGCGCCAGCAGCTTGGAGTCTAGCACAGATACGCAGTATTTT
>TRBV3-1|NA|NA|TRBJ1-1
CASSQDQVGQAFF
TGTGCCAGCAGCCAAGATCAGGTGGGCCAAGCTTTCTTT
>TRBV27|few|NA|TRBJ2-7
CASRRTAYEQYF
TGTGCCAGCAGACGGACAGCCTACGAGCAGTACTTC
>TRBV12-3/TRBV12-4|NA|NA|TRBJ2-1
CASRAMGLPGNEQFF
TGTGCCAGCAGGGCCATGGGACTCCCGGGGAATGAGCAGTTCTTC
>TRBV2|NA|TRBD1|TRBJ2-3
CASSISGTGVSTDTQYF
TGTGCCAGCAGTATCTCCGGGACAGGGGTCTCAACTGATACGCAGTATTTT